A single sample gave rise to the 22 T cell receptor beta chains below, sequenced in a study of T-cell memory formation after mild COVID-19. Via MiXCR, TCRdb re-called the 5' RACE reads, giving one row per CDR3 protein. The sample holds about 160,000 distinct CDR3 sequences, around 30% seen once. Sequenced sample: PBMCs or a T cell subset sorted from them (not recorded which). All receptors derive from an adult woman who had mild COVID-19 (a few samples of this study predate the infection). Cell type and time point are not known.

V is TRBV7-3 and J is TRBJ1-1; possibly TRBD1 for D (5 bases). CDR3 size: 16 residues. CDR1 is SGHTA and CDR2 is FQGTGA in the germline V gene. V was clipped by 2 bases and J by 0 bases, with 13 bases between them. The CDR3 here is CASSLEGVRVNTEAFF. CDR3 bases: TGTGCCAGCAGCTTAGAAGGGGTCAGGGTGAACACTGAAGCTTTCTTT.

The CDR3 sequence: CASSFGLAGVTDTQYF. CDR3 in DNA: TGTGCCAGCAGCTTTGGCCTAGCGGGAGTGACAGATACGCAGTATTTT. J is TRBJ2-3 and V is TRBV5-6, with 10 bases matching TRBD2. The germline V gene has CDR1 SGHDT and CDR2 YYEEEE. Trimming cost V 2 bases and J 3 bases; bases outside gene matches: 6. CDR3 length: 16 residues.

V usage is TRBV20-1 and J usage is TRBJ2-3; D not certain. The CDR3 is 11 residues long. Per the germline V gene, CDR1 is DFQATT and CDR2 is SNEGSKA (reference sequence). Trimming took off 3 bases at V and 6 bases at J, with 7 bases between the two ends. CDR3 DNA: TGCAGTGCTAGGGGGTTGGATACGCAGTATTTT. This gives the protein CSARGLDTQYF.

V is TRBV7-9 and J is TRBJ2-1; 10 bases are a match to TRBD2. The CDR3 totals 19 residues. The trim removed 4 bases at V and 6 bases at J, leaving 18 bases unmatched. Germline loops: CDR1 SEHNR, CDR2 FQNEAQ (reference sequence). The CDR3 loop is CASSSTTFHETSGLNEQFF. CDR3 sequence (DNA): TGTGCCAGCAGCTCGACCACCTTCCACGAGACTAGCGGGCTCAATGAGCAGTTCTTC.

The rearrangement uses TRBV24-1 and TRBJ2-2; TRBD2 might be the D (5 bases). Trimming cost V 1 base and J 5 bases, with 10 bases left between them. CDR1 KGHDR and CDR2 SFDVKD come from the germline V gene. The CDR3 runs 15 residues. This CDR3 is CATSDLRGRTGELFF. The CDR3 coding sequence is TGTGCCACCAGTGATTTACGGGGTCGAACCGGGGAGCTGTTTTTT.

Only a few counts were recorded for this clonotype. The V gene is TRBV7-7, the J gene TRBJ2-7; possible D gene TRBD2, 6 bases. There are 13 residues in the CDR3. Trimming took 0 bases from V and 5 from J, leaving 8 bases between them. In germline, CDR1 is SSHAT, CDR2 FNYEAQ (reference sequence). The CDR3 here is CASSLAEGNEQYF. The CDR3 region has the DNA TGTGCCAGCAGCTTAGCGGAGGGCAACGAGCAGTACTTC.

The chain couples TRBV4-2 to TRBJ2-1, with D unresolved. Germline assignment: CDR1 LGHNA and CDR2 YNFKEQ. V was shortened by 0 bases and J by 10 bases, with 13 bases between the two germline ends. This CDR3 region has 14 residues. The CDR3 reads CASSQEFLGGEQFF. The CDR3 DNA reads TGTGCCAGCAGCCAAGAGTTTCTGGGCGGCGAGCAGTTCTTC.

Only a few counts were recorded for this clonotype. In DNA, the CDR3 is TGTGCCAGCCTCCGACAGGCCGAGCAGTACTTC. It translates to CASLRQAEQYF. The rearrangement links TRBV2 to TRBJ2-7, with D perhaps TRBD1 (6 bases). CDR3 length: 11 residues. Between the trimmed V and J ends, which lost 8 bases and 6 bases, there was a span of 11 bases. Germline V gene data show CDR1 as SNHLY and CDR2 as FYNNEI.

This clonotype was observed once. The chain couples TRBV19 to TRBJ2-2; D unclear. Trimming pared 1 base from V and 5 bases from J, leaving 5 bases between. The CDR3 consists of 13 residues. Germline V gene lookup returns CDR1 LNHDA and CDR2 SQIVND (reference sequence). CDR3 sequence (DNA): TGTGCCAGTAGTATAGGGTGGACCGGGGAGCTGTTTTTT. The encoded protein is CASSIGWTGELFF.

This clonotype occurred once. Germline and junction disagree at one end, which may indicate a read error. This rearrangement joins TRBV7-7 to TRBJ2-1, with D unclear. CDR3 size: 13 residues. Germline V gene sequence: CDR1 SSHAT, CDR2 FNYEAQ (reference sequence). CDR3 coding DNA: TGTGCTAGCAGCTTATTCTTGGGCAATGAGCAGTTCTTC. It is translated as CASSLFLGNEQFF.

This chain links TRBV2 with TRBJ1-3; 8 nucleotides line up with TRBD1. With V trimmed by 6 bases and J by 14 bases, 12 bases remained unmatched. Germline V gives CDR1 SNHLY, CDR2 FYNNEI. This CDR3 is 13 amino acids long. This chain's CDR3 is CASSPDRAASVYF. Here the CDR3 DNA reads TGTGCCAGCAGCCCGGACAGGGCCGCAAGTGTATATTTT.

The chain couples TRBV19 to TRBJ1-1; D is ambiguous. The CDR3 is made up of 14 amino acids. The germline V and J ends were trimmed by 3 bases and 4 bases, with 12 bases remaining between them. The V gene's germline CDR1 is LNHDA and CDR2 SQIVND (reference sequence). CDR3 DNA sequence: TGTGCCAGTAGTATCGTCCTCCCTCCCACTGAAGCTTTCTTT. Its translation: CASSIVLPPTEAFF.

The chain uses TRBV30 and TRBJ1-5; D is uncertain. CDR1 is GTSNPN and CDR2 is SVGIG in the germline V gene (reference sequence). There are 14 residues in the CDR3. Trimming took off 0 bases at V and 2 bases at J, with 8 bases between the two ends. CDR3 loop: CAWSVGSGNQPQHF. CDR3 coding DNA: TGTGCCTGGAGTGTCGGGAGCGGCAATCAGCCCCAGCATTTT.

This clonotype turned up a few times. The chain recombines TRBV7-2 with TRBJ2-3; D unresolved. V was trimmed by 0 bases and J by 4 bases, leaving 8 bases between them. Germline loops: CDR1 SGHTA, CDR2 FQGNSA. The length of the CDR3 is 14 residues. CDR3 sequence (DNA): TGTGCCAGCAGCTTAGCAGGACCCCCAGATACGCAGTATTTT. Protein product: CASSLAGPPDTQYF.

The chain links TRBV7-9 to TRBJ1-4; unclear D gene. Trimming shortened V by 5 bases and J by 8 bases, and 9 bases separated the two germline ends. There are 12 residues in the CDR3. Looked up from germline, CDR1 is SEHNR and CDR2 is FQNEAQ (reference sequence). As DNA, the CDR3 is TGTGCCAGCAGCCTGGGCCGGGAAAAACTGTTTTTT. Its protein is CASSLGREKLFF.

This clonotype was counted between two and nine times. The V gene is TRBV5-1, the J gene TRBJ1-5, with D maybe TRBD1 (6 bases). This CDR3 has 15 residues. CDR1 is SGHRS, CDR2 YFSETQ, per germline. The V end lost 6 bases, the J end lost 5 bases, and 18 bases lay between the germline ends. Written as DNA, the CDR3 is TGCGCCAGCACCCCGGGGATCGGGGGCGATCAGCCCCAGCATTTT. It specifies CASTPGIGGDQPQHF.

The chain combines TRBV5-1 with TRBJ2-1; a weak D match, TRBD1 (5 bases). V dropped 0 bases and J dropped 9 bases, with 13 bases sitting between them. The CDR3 extends over 14 amino acids. CDR1 and CDR2 (germline): SGHRS, YFSETQ. The CDR3 loop is CASSLGSGPSEQFF. The CDR3 coding sequence is TGCGCCAGCAGCTTGGGATCAGGGCCTAGTGAGCAGTTCTTC.

Only a few counts were recorded for this clonotype. The chain combines TRBV11-2 with TRBJ1-5; 7 nucleotides line up with TRBD1. The CDR3 loop spans 16 amino acids. Looked up from germline, CDR1 is SGHAT and CDR2 is FQNNGV. With V trimmed by 5 bases and J by 2 bases, 9 bases remained unmatched. In DNA, the CDR3 is TGTGCCAGCAGCCCAGCAGGGGGGACAGGCAATCAGCCCCAGCATTTT. It translates to CASSPAGGTGNQPQHF.

This clonotype turned up a few times. The chain is built from TRBV10-3 and TRBJ1-6; D remains ambiguous. V gave up 7 bases and J gave up 9 bases, with 10 bases separating them. CDR1 and CDR2 (germline): ENHRY, SYGVKD. This CDR3 region has 12 residues. The DNA of the CDR3 is TGTGCCATCATGCAGCCTGGTTCACCCCTCCACTTT. Translated, it gives CAIMQPGSPLHF.

This rearrangement joins TRBV5-1 to TRBJ2-1; TRBD2 aligns across 8 bases. With V trimmed by 3 bases and J by 6 bases, 11 bases remained unmatched. The CDR3 length is 16 residues. Germline-derived CDR1 and CDR2 are SGHRS and YFSETQ. CDR3 sequence: CASSSIAGTRSNEQFF. CDR3 coding DNA: TGCGCCAGCAGCTCGATCGCCGGGACTAGATCCAATGAGCAGTTCTTC. Supplemented by reference TRBV5-1 and TRBJ2-1, the full variable domain reads KAGVTQTPRYLIKTRGQQVTLSCSPISGHRSVSWYQQTPGQGLQFLFEYFSETQRNKGNFPGRFSGRQFSNSRSEMNVSTLELGDSALYLCASSSIAGTRSNEQFFGPGTRLTVL.

This clonotype was counted between two and nine times. The rearrangement links TRBV7-2 to TRBJ2-3, with a possible D match to TRBD2 (5 bases). The V end was cut by 1 base, the J end by 6 bases, with 11 bases between. Germline CDR1 and CDR2: SGHTA and FQGNSA. The CDR3 has 14 amino acids. CDR3 protein: CASSLGLRPDTQYF. CDR3 DNA: TGTGCCAGCAGCTTAGGACTACGCCCGGATACGCAGTATTTT. Complete variable domain (other parts from reference TRBV7-2 and TRBJ2-3): GAGVSQSPSNKVTEKGKDVELRCDPISGHTALYWYRQSLGQGLEFLIYFQGNSAPDKSGLPSDRFSAERTGGSVSTLTIQRTQQEDSAVYLCASSLGLRPDTQYFGPGTRLTVL.

This clonotype was observed a few times. The rearrangement links TRBV3-1 to TRBJ2-2, with TRBD2 identical over 13 bases. V lost 5 bases, J lost 1 base, and 4 bases stayed unmatched. Per the germline V gene, CDR1 is LGHDT and CDR2 is YNNKEL (reference sequence). The length of the CDR3 is 17 residues. The CDR3 bases are TGTGCCAGCAGCACGACTAGCGGGGGGATGAACACCGGGGAGCTGTTTTTT. Its protein is CASSTTSGGMNTGELFF. The complete variable domain, with remaining parts taken from reference TRBV3-1 and TRBJ2-2, reads DTAVSQTPKYLVTQMGNDKSIKCEQNLGHDTMYWYKQDSKKFLKIMFSYNNKELIINETVPNRFSPKSPDKAHLNLHINSLELGDSAVYFCASSTTSGGMNTGELFFGEGSRLTVL.